This TCR beta chain derives from a study of blood T cells in healthy people across ages. Study background: About one barcoded beta molecule per two T cells was captured by template switching. General study points: PBMCs left unsorted prevented a conclusive naive versus antigen-experienced comparison. Among long-lived donors, naive CD4+ cells were more numerous and diversity higher than in aged donors.

Comment on this clonotype: Antigen unknown.

The CDR3 covers 8 residues. A second PCR, run for roughly 7 to 11 cycles, used a sample-barcoded 5' primer plus a J-beta primer mix. In TCRdb, the 5' RACE reads were re-called with MiXCR into one record per CDR3 protein. The data contain about 1.4 million distinct CDR3 sequences, roughly 60% of them seen just once; the ten biggest clones take up 6.7%. The rearrangement joins TRBV21-1 to TRBJ1-1. TRBV21-1 is a documented pseudogene. The clonotype comes from a man younger than 35 in good health. Sequencing was performed on blood. CDR3 amino acids: CASSKAFF. The CDR3 DNA follows: TGTGCCAGCAGCAAGGCTTTCTTT.